This T cell receptor (beta chain) derives from a study of T cells in Graves' hyperthyroidism and ophthalmopathy. Study overall: Peripheral blood collection took place at initial diagnosis, before any treatment.

The CDR3 loop spans 17 amino acids. Trimming took off 0 bases at V and 3 bases at J, with 15 bases between the two ends. From germline, CDR1 is LNHNV and CDR2 YYDKDF (reference sequence). It was RNA transcripts that yielded the amplified TCR beta CDR3 regions. TCR CDR3 underwent first-round RT-PCR with the HTBI primer set. TCRdb reanalysed the multiplex PCR reads using MiXCR and keeps one entry per CDR3 protein. The sample contains about 420,000 distinct CDR3 sequences, 15% to 19% of which appear only once. This clonotype was counted ten times or more. Uncontrolled infections, other autoimmune diseases, pregnancy or lactation led to exclusion of patients. Diagnoses rested on clinical symptoms, serum thyroxine and TRAb, thyroid ultrasound and orbital computed tomography.

The specimen was blood. The TCR originated in a woman aged 18-29 years with Graves' hyperthyroidism. The chain couples TRBV15 to TRBJ1-5, with D hard to call. CDR3: CATSRDAATLANQPQHF. DNA of the CDR3: TGTGCCACCAGCAGAGATGCAGCCACCCTCGCCAATCAGCCCCAGCATTTT.